A single TCR beta chain is shown here with its context. Its antigen remains unidentified. This entry comes from a study of T cells in Graves' hyperthyroidism and ophthalmopathy. Notes on the study in general: Most thyroid clonotypes that were expanded above 0.001 also turned up in blood.

The germline CDR1 and CDR2 sequences are DFQATT and SNEGSKA (reference sequence). Trimming took 6 bases from V and 2 from J, leaving 13 bases between them. The CDR3 is 13 residues long. The CDR3 regions of TCR beta were amplified from RNA transcripts. Initially, a first-round RT-PCR of the TCR CDR3 employed the HTBI primer set. MiXCR, applied by TCRdb to the multiplex PCR reads, yields one record per CDR3 protein. The repertoire consists of a few hundred thousand distinct CDR3 sequences, with approximately 18% occurring once and the leading ten covering 35% to 45%. This receptor was identified in a man aged 18 to 29 with Graves' ophthalmopathy. This sequence joins TRBV20-1 and TRBJ1-2, with D tentatively TRBD1 (6 bases). Input material: blood. CDR3 sequence reads: CSANLDRNYGYTF. Written as DNA, the CDR3 is TGCAGTGCGAACTTGGACAGAAACTATGGCTACACCTTC.